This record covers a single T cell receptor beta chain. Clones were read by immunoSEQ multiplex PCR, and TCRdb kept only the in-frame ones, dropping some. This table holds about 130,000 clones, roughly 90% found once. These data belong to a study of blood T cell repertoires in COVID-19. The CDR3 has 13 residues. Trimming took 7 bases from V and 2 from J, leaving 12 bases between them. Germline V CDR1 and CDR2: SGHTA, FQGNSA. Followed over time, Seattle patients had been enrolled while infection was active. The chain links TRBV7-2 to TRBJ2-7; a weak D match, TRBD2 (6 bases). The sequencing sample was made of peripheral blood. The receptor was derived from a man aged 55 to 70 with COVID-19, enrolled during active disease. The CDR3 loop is CASNVRGTYEQYF. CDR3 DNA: TGTGCCAGCAATGTCCGGGGGACCTACGAGCAGTACTTC.